The rows below give T cell receptor beta chains drawn from one sample of a study of cytomegalovirus exposure and HLA in healthy donors. TCRdb's table, derived via immunoSEQ multiplex PCR, lists solely in-frame clones and lacks some. The table lists fewer than 200,000 clones, approximately 82% of them singletons. The sequenced material came from PBMCs. Source of these receptors: a male donor in good health and CMV-seronegative. Both conserved end residues are part of each CDR3. A D gene is named only where the DNA matches it firmly. Size tells how often a clone was seen (once, few, many) or the class of an expanded clone, and some rows leave it out.

TRBD2 | TRBJ2-5 | . | TRBV5-1 | TGCGCCAGCAGTTATGGACTAGTTCAAGAGACCCAGTACTTC | CASSYGLVQETQYF
TRBD2 | TRBJ2-7 | . | TRBV18 | TGTGCCAGCTCGCCGGGACTAGCGGCCTACGAGCAGTACTTC | CASSPGLAAYEQYF
. | TRBJ2-3 | few | TRBV7-9 | TGTACCAGCAGCTTATTTCAGGGGCGGGAGATGACAGATACGCAGTATTTT | CTSSLFQGREMTDTQYF
. | TRBJ2-1 | . | TRBV11-2 | TGTGCCAGCAGCTTAAGGGGTTCCTACAATGAGCAGTTCTTC | CASSLRGSYNEQFF
. | TRBJ1-6 | . | TRBV6-6 | TGTGCCACCGCACCCGGGTACTATAATTCACCCCTCCACTTT | CATAPGYYNSPLHF
. | TRBJ2-5 | . | TRBV5-1 | TGCGCCAGCACCCTGAATAAGGAGCAGTACTTC | CASTLNKEQYF
. | TRBJ1-5 | . | TRBV28 | TGTGCCAGCAGTTTATCAGGGGCAGGCAATCAGCCCCAGCATTTT | CASSLSGAGNQPQHF
TRBD1 | TRBJ1-1 | . | TRBV6-6 | TGTGCCAGCACAGGAGGGACAGGGGGCGTTAGGGCTTTCTTT | CASTGGTGGVRAFF
. | TRBJ2-1 | . | TRBV5-1 | TGCGCCAGCAGCCGGGAGAGTTACAATGAGCAGTTCTTC | CASSRESYNEQFF
. | TRBJ1-6 | . | TRBV10-2 | TGCGCCAGCAGTGAGGTCAGGAAGAATTCACCCCTCCACTTT | CASSEVRKNSPLHF
. | TRBJ1-2 | . | TRBV10-1 | TGCGCCAGCACCACCCTAGGGGAAGACTATGGCTACACCTTC | CASTTLGEDYGYTF
. | TRBJ1-3 | . | TRBV14 | TGTGCCAGCAGCCAAAGCACTCCTGGAAACACCATATATTTT | CASSQSTPGNTIYF
TRBD2 | TRBJ2-7 | . | TRBV13 | TGTGCCAGCAGCGTTAGCGGGCTGAGCTCCTACGAGCAGTACTTC | CASSVSGLSSYEQYF
. | TRBJ2-5 | . | TRBV7-2 | TGTGCCAGCAGGTGGGGGGATATCATTAGGGAGACCCAGTACTTC | CASRWGDIIRETQYF
TRBD2 | TRBJ2-7 | . | TRBV30 | TGTGCCTGGAATCGGGGGGGCCTCTCGAGCTCCTACGAGCAGTACTTC | CAWNRGGLSSSYEQYF
TRBD1 | TRBJ1-4 | . | TRBV5-1 | TGCGCCAGCAGCGCGACAGGGATTACTAATGAAAAACTGTTTTTT | CASSATGITNEKLFF
TRBD1 | TRBJ2-3 | . | TRBV5-1 | TGCGCCAGCAGCCTCCGACAGGGGACAGATGCGCAGTATTTT | CASSLRQGTDAQYF
TRBD2 | TRBJ2-2 | . | TRBV6-8 | TGTGCCAGCAGTTCGGGACTAGCGGTCCGGAGCGGGGAGCTGTTTTTT | CASSSGLAVRSGELFF
. | TRBJ1-1 | . | TRBV5-6 | TGTGCCAGCAGCTTGTTCCCCGACGGAGGCACTGAAGCTTTCTTT | CASSLFPDGGTEAFF
TRBD1 | TRBJ1-2 | once | TRBV13 | TGTGCCAGCAGCCGATTCGCAGGGGGCGGCTACACCTTC | CASSRFAGGGYTF
TRBD1 | TRBJ1-4 | . | TRBV7-2 | TGTGCCAGCAGCTTCGCACAGGGGTTAAAAAAACTGTTTTTT | CASSFAQGLKKLFF
. | TRBJ1-6 | few | TRBV11-2 | TGTGCCAGCAGCTTAGCGGCAGGGTCTAGGAATTCACCCCTCCACTTT | CASSLAAGSRNSPLHF
TRBD1 | TRBJ1-3 | . | TRBV7-7 | TGTGCCAGCAGCTTGGCCCCGGGACAGGGCAGCTCTGGAAACACCATATATTTT | CASSLAPGQGSSGNTIYF
. | TRBJ1-2 | . | TRBV4-1 | TGCGCCAGCAGCCTCGTCGTCTTAGATGCTGGCTACACCTTC | CASSLVVLDAGYTF
TRBD1 | TRBJ2-3 | . | TRBV7-3 | TGTGCCAGCAGCTTAACCCGGACAGGGGCCGGAGATACGCAGTATTTT | CASSLTRTGAGDTQYF
TRBD1 | TRBJ1-5 | . | TRBV30 | TGTGCCTGGAGTCTCGGCAGGGGGCATCAGCCCCAGCATTTT | CAWSLGRGHQPQHF
. | TRBJ1-5 | . | TRBV4-1 | TGCGCCAGCAGCCAAGATCCCGCAGGCCCGAATCAGCCCCAGCATTTT | CASSQDPAGPNQPQHF
. | TRBJ1-2 | . | TRBV7-8 | TGTGCCAGCAGCTTCCTCCGGGGAAACGGCTACACCTTC | CASSFLRGNGYTF
TRBD1 | TRBJ1-5 | medium-sized | TRBV4-1 | TGCGCCAGCAGCCCCGGGACAGGAAAATCTCAGCCCCAGCATTTT | CASSPGTGKSQPQHF
TRBD2 | TRBJ2-1 | . | TRBV28 | TGTGCCAGCAGTTTGTTCGCGGGAGCTACACGCAATGAGCAGTTCTTC | CASSLFAGATRNEQFF
. | TRBJ1-6 | . | TRBV27 | TGTGCCAGCAGTTTAAAACTGACTCGTCCCACTTCACCCCTCCACTTT | CASSLKLTRPTSPLHF
TRBD2 | TRBJ2-7 | . | TRBV5-4 | TGTGCCAGCAGCCGACTAGCGGGGACCTACGAGCAGTACTTC | CASSRLAGTYEQYF
TRBD1 | TRBJ2-1 | . | TRBV27 | TGTGCCAGCAGACGGGGACAGGGGTTAGGGAATGAGCAGTTCTTC | CASRRGQGLGNEQFF
TRBD1 | TRBJ2-2 | . | TRBV9 | TGTGCCAGCAGCACCGACAGGGGTCCGAACACCGGGGAGCTGTTTTTT | CASSTDRGPNTGELFF
. | TRBJ1-2 | . | TRBV7-3 | TGTGCCAGCAGCTTAATGGCAGACTCTAACTATGGCTACACCTTC | CASSLMADSNYGYTF
TRBD2 | TRBJ2-1 | . | TRBV4-2 | TGTGCCAGCAGCCAAGATCCGGGACTAGCGTACAATGAGCAGTTCTTC | CASSQDPGLAYNEQFF
. | TRBJ2-1 | . | TRBV6-6 | TGTGCCAGCAGACCCGGACTCTACAATGAGCAGTTCTTC | CASRPGLYNEQFF
TRBD1 | TRBJ2-1 | . | TRBV27 | TGTGCCAGCAGTGTTCGGGACAGGGCTAATGAGCAGTTCTTC | CASSVRDRANEQFF
TRBD1 | TRBJ1-2 | . | TRBV5-8 | TGTGCCAGCAGCTGGCGACCGGGACAGGGTTTTTATGGCTACACCTTC | CASSWRPGQGFYGYTF
. | TRBJ2-5 | . | TRBV18 | TGTGCCAGCTCACCACCGCGAGAGACCCAGTACTTC | CASSPPRETQYF
TRBD2 | TRBJ2-1 | . | TRBV11-3 | TGTGCCAGCAGCTTGGGACTAGGAGTCAATGAGCAGTTCTTC | CASSLGLGVNEQFF
TRBD1 | TRBJ1-2 | once | TRBV6-1 | TGTGCCAGCAAACCAACAGGGGGGACAGGTGGCTACACCTTC | CASKPTGGTGGYTF
. | TRBJ2-7 | few | TRBV6-5 | TGTGCCACTACGACCAGGGAAGGAACTTACGAGCAGTACTTC | CATTTREGTYEQYF
. | TRBJ2-1 | . | TRBV4-2 | TGTGCCAGCAGCCAAGTAGGGGGCAATGAGCAGTTCTTC | CASSQVGGNEQFF
TRBD1 | TRBJ1-5 | . | TRBV28 | TGTGCCAGCAGTTTATCAACAGGGGGCAATCAGCCCCAGCATTTT | CASSLSTGGNQPQHF
TRBD1 | TRBJ1-2 | . | TRBV6-5 | TGTGCCAGCAGTTTAAGACAGGGGGCGCGAGGCTACACCTTC | CASSLRQGARGYTF
TRBD1 | TRBJ2-1 | . | TRBV15 | TGTGCCACCAGCAAGCAGATTCTCTACAGGGGGCTATACAATGAGCAGTTCTTC | CATSKQILYRGLYNEQFF
. | TRBJ1-3 | . | TRBV4-1 | TGCGCCAGCAGCCAAGTTTTGACAGTTGGAAACACCATATATTTT | CASSQVLTVGNTIYF
TRBD2 | TRBJ2-1 | . | TRBV15 | TGTGCCACCAGCAGGACTAGCGGCTCCTACAATGAGCAGTTCTTC | CATSRTSGSYNEQFF
. | TRBJ2-7 | . | TRBV5-5 | TGTGCCAGCAGCTTTGTATACGAGGGGGCCTACGAGCAGTACTTC | CASSFVYEGAYEQYF
TRBD1 | TRBJ1-2 | . | TRBV29-1 | TGCAGCGTTCTACCCGGGACAGGGCCGTTCGGCTACACCTTC | CSVLPGTGPFGYTF
. | TRBJ2-7 | . | TRBV7-9 | TGTGCCAGCAGCCCCGGCGGCTACGAGCAGTACTTC | CASSPGGYEQYF
. | TRBJ2-2 | . | TRBV27 | TGTGCCAGCAGTTCTGCGAACACCGGGGAGCTGTTTTTT | CASSSANTGELFF
TRBD2 | TRBJ2-3 | . | TRBV10-3 | TGTGCCATCAGTGAAGGACAAAGCGGGAGGGATACGCAGTATTTT | CAISEGQSGRDTQYF